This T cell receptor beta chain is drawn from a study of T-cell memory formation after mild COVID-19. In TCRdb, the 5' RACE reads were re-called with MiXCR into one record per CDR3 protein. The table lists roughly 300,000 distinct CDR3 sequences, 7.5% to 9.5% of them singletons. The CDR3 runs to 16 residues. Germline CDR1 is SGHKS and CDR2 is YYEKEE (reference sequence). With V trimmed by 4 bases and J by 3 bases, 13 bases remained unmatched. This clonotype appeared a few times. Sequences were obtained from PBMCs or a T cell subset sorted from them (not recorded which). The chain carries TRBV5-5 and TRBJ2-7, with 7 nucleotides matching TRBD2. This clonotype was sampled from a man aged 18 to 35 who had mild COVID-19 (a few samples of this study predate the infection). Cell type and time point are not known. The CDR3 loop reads CASSPLGRGPVYEQYF. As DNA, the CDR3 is TGTGCCAGCAGCCCCCTGGGGAGGGGACCAGTCTACGAGCAGTACTTC.